Presented here are 18 T cell receptor beta chains from one specimen sequenced in a study of T cells after yellow fever vaccination. TCRdb reanalysed the 5' RACE reads using MiXCR and keeps one entry per CDR3 protein. The data show roughly 65,000 distinct CDR3 sequences, 5.9% seen once. This specimen consisted of CD4+ T cells sorted from PBMCs, obtained around 16 days after the first yellow fever vaccination. The receptors derive from a man in his late teens or twenties who received the YFV17D yellow fever vaccine.

This clonotype was counted ten times or more. The rearrangement uses TRBV2 and TRBJ2-5; D is unclear. From germline, CDR1 is SNHLY and CDR2 FYNNEI. V dropped 7 bases and J dropped 5 bases, with 14 bases sitting between them. This CDR3 comprises 13 residues. The CDR3 nucleotides read TGTGCCAGCACTCCAGAAGTCGGGGAGACCCAGTACTTC. Amino acids: CASTPEVGETQYF.

The chain links TRBV30 to TRBJ2-7; TRBD2 matches at 7 bases. The germline V gene has CDR1 GTSNPN and CDR2 SVGIG (reference sequence). The CDR3 spans 12 residues. J lost 6 bases, V lost 3 bases, and 5 bases had no gene match. This CDR3 is CAWSTGGTEQYF. The CDR3 DNA sequence: TGTGCCTGGAGCACCGGGGGGACCGAGCAGTACTTC.

This clonotype was seen repeatedly, ten times or more. J is TRBJ2-1 and V is TRBV5-1; TRBD2 is a possible D gene (5 bases). CDR3 length equals 15 residues. Per the germline V gene, CDR1 is SGHRS and CDR2 is YFSETQ. Trimming removed 4 bases from V and 0 bases from J, with 11 bases in between. CDR3 DNA sequence: TGCGCCAGCAGCGCGGACTCGAGCTCCTACAATGAGCAGTTCTTC. This codes for CASSADSSSYNEQFF.

This clonotype was counted many times. The V and J genes are TRBV20-1 and TRBJ2-1, with TRBD2 matching over 10 bases. The germline gives CDR1 DFQATT, CDR2 SNEGSKA (reference sequence). The junction had 6 bases not matched to a gene; V was cut back by 1 base and J by 0 bases. This CDR3 has 17 amino acids. The chain's CDR3 is CSARVSGGPGSYNEQFF. CDR3 sequence (DNA): TGCAGTGCTAGAGTTAGCGGGGGGCCGGGCTCCTACAATGAGCAGTTCTTC.

The sample holds many counts of this clonotype. A junction boundary mismatches the germline segment, possibly from a read error. V gene TRBV10-3 combines with J gene TRBJ1-1, with 7 bases fitting TRBD1. CDR1 and CDR2 from the germline V gene are ENHRY and SYGVKD. The CDR3 has 14 amino acids. The CDR3 DNA sequence: TGTGCCATCAGAGGGGGCCTGCCGAACACTCAAGCTTTCTTT. Amino acids: CAIRGGLPNTQAFF.

This clonotype occurred a few times. The chain links TRBV5-4 to TRBJ2-1; 12 nucleotides line up with TRBD2. This CDR3 has 14 amino acids. Trimming removed 4 bases from V and 4 bases from J; junction bases left unmatched: 0. Looked up from germline, CDR1 is SGHNT and CDR2 is YYREEE (reference sequence). CDR3 residues: CASSGLAGYNEQFF. DNA for the CDR3: TGTGCCAGCAGCGGACTAGCGGGGTACAATGAGCAGTTCTTC.

The sample holds many counts of this clonotype. This sequence joins TRBV12-3 or TRBV12-4 and TRBJ2-2, with D possibly being TRBD1 (5 bases). Trimming removed 2 bases at V and 0 bases at J, with 7 bases between. The CDR3 consists of 15 residues. CDR3 bases: TGTGCCAGCAGTTTACGCAGGGCGAACACCGGGGAGCTGTTTTTT. This sequence encodes CASSLRRANTGELFF.

This rearrangement joins TRBV7-6 to TRBJ2-7; 13 positions agree with TRBD2. The CDR3 runs 15 residues. Trimming cost V 5 bases and J 2 bases; bases outside gene matches: 3. Per germline, CDR1 SGHVS and CDR2 FNYEAQ. Here the CDR3 DNA reads TGTGCCAGCAGCCCGACTAGCGGGGGGCCCTACGAGCAGTACTTC. Protein: CASSPTSGGPYEQYF.

As for this clonotype: A single base separates this from a much larger clone, so it may be a read error. This chain connects TRBV20-1 to TRBJ2-5, with 7 bases aligning to TRBD2. CDR3 length equals 12 residues. The V gene's germline CDR1 is DFQATT and CDR2 SNEGSKA (reference sequence). The CDR3 coding sequence is TGCAGTACTAGCAGACTAGCTGAGACCCAGTACTTC. Amino acids: CSTSRLAETQYF.

The sample holds many counts of this clonotype. The chain has TRBV12-3 or TRBV12-4 and TRBJ2-7; TRBD2 is a possible D gene (5 bases). The germline V and J ends were trimmed by 2 bases and 6 bases, with 11 bases remaining between them. The CDR3 consists of 13 residues. CDR3 sequence reads: CASSLNLGGEQYF. The CDR3 coding sequence is TGTGCCAGCAGTTTAAATCTAGGAGGCGAGCAGTACTTC.

In its sample, this clonotype was seen many times. This chain uses TRBV5-4 with TRBJ2-1; the match to TRBD2 covers 12 bases. Trimming took 4 bases from V and 4 from J; bases not matched to a gene: 6. The CDR3 loop spans 16 amino acids. CDR1 and CDR2 (germline): SGHNT, YYREEE (reference sequence). The CDR3 DNA sequence: TGTGCCAGCAGCCTTCGACTAGCGGGGGTGTACAATGAGCAGTTCTTC. This codes for CASSLRLAGVYNEQFF.

This clonotype has a count of ten or more. CDR3 DNA sequence: TGTGCCAGCAGCTTAGCTAGCGGGCGATACAATGAGCAGTTCTTC. The encoded protein is CASSLASGRYNEQFF. The rearrangement uses TRBV7-6 and TRBJ2-1; the match to TRBD2 covers 7 bases. Germline CDR1 and CDR2: SGHVS and FNYEAQ. The CDR3 is 15 amino acids. J was trimmed by 4 bases and V by 0 bases; bases with no gene match: 3.

V and J are TRBV5-1 and TRBJ1-1, with D possibly being TRBD1 (5 bases). This CDR3 region has 13 residues. Germline loops: CDR1 SGHRS, CDR2 YFSETQ. V shed 2 bases and J shed 6 bases, with 11 bases lying between them. CDR3 nucleotide sequence: TGCGCCAGCAGCTTCGAGGGGTTCGCTGAAGCTTTCTTT. Translation: CASSFEGFAEAFF.

At least ten counts were recorded for this clonotype. CDR3: CATSQPGDRAQETQYF. The DNA for the CDR3 is TGTGCCACCAGCCAACCAGGGGACAGGGCCCAAGAGACCCAGTACTTC. The gene calls are TRBV24-1 and TRBJ2-5, with 9 nucleotides matching TRBD1. This CDR3 spans 16 amino acids. V shed 7 bases and J 1 base; nucleotides not matched to a gene: 9. The germline CDR1 and CDR2 sequences are KGHDR and SFDVKD.

This clonotype occurred many times. V usage is TRBV9 and J usage is TRBJ2-3, with 9 nucleotides matching TRBD1. The V segment lost 0 bases and the J segment 1 base; nucleotides outside the gene matches: 0. Germline loops: CDR1 SGDLS, CDR2 YYNGEE. The CDR3 has 15 amino acids. As DNA, the CDR3 is TGTGCCAGCAGCGTAGGACAGGGGGGCACAGATACGCAGTATTTT. Translating it yields CASSVGQGGTDTQYF.

A word on this clonotype: Being one base from a much bigger clone, this may be a read error. V usage is TRBV5-5 and J usage is TRBJ1-1; TRBD1 is a possible D gene (5 bases). This CDR3 is built from 12 residues. Germline CDR1 SGHKS, CDR2 YYEKEE (reference sequence). Written as DNA, the CDR3 is TGTGCCAGCAGCCGAGAAGGGACTGAAGATTTCTTT. Its translation is CASSREGTEDFF. The full variable domain, with the rest looked up from reference TRBV5-5 and TRBJ1-1, is DAGVTQSPTHLIKTRGQQVTLRCSPISGHKSVSWYQQVLGQGPQFIFQYYEKEERGRGNFPDRFSARQFPNYSSELNVNALLLGDSALYLCASSREGTEDFFGQGTRLTVV.

This clonotype was seen ten or more times. The chain employs TRBV6-5 and TRBJ1-2; 12 bases are a match to TRBD1. Germline loops: CDR1 MNHEY, CDR2 SVGAGI. The CDR3 is 15 residues long. Trimming at V came to 2 bases and at J to 6 bases, leaving 4 bases not matched to a gene. The CDR3 bases are TGTGCCAGCAGTTACGTGGGGACAGGGGGCCATGGCTACACCTTC. Protein product: CASSYVGTGGHGYTF.

Ten or more counts support this clonotype. This sequence joins TRBV7-3 and TRBJ2-3; 13 bases are shared with TRBD2. The CDR3 extends over 16 amino acids. Germline trimming cut 0 bases from V and 5 bases from J; bases unmatched to any gene: 2. CDR1 SGHTA and CDR2 FQGTGA come from the germline V gene. The CDR3 DNA is TGTGCCAGCAGCTTAACGGGGACTAGCGGGGTAGATACGCAGTATTTT. It yields the protein CASSLTGTSGVDTQYF. The full variable domain, rest sourced from reference TRBV7-3 and TRBJ2-3, is GAGVSQTPSNKVTEKGKYVELRCDPISGHTALYWYRQSLGQGPEFLIYFQGTGAADDSGLPNDRFFAVRPEGSVSTLKIQRTERGDSAVYLCASSLTGTSGVDTQYFGPGTRLTVL.